One and the same sample provided the 20 T cell receptor beta chains below, sequenced in a study of cytomegalovirus exposure and HLA in healthy donors. Use of 60 Vbeta and 13 Jbeta primers characterized the PCR. Profiled with immunoSEQ multiplex PCR; TCRdb holds only in-frame clones, not every one. The table lists 150,000 to 200,000 clones, around nine tenths of them singletons. The sequencing sample was made of PBMCs. These receptors were taken from a woman aged 18-29 years in good health and CMV-seronegative.

The sample holds one count of this clone. The rearrangement links TRBV7-9 to TRBJ2-7; 7 bases map to TRBD1. The CDR3 extends over 12 amino acids. The germline V gene encodes CDR1 SEHNR and CDR2 FQNEAQ (reference sequence). V trimming: 4 bases; J trimming: 9 bases; junction bases outside the gene matches: 6. CDR3 bases: TGTGCCAGCAGCTCCGGACAGGTGGGGCAGTACTTC. Protein sequence: CASSSGQVGQYF.

V and J are TRBV7-9 and TRBJ1-1, with 8 bases lining up with TRBD1. Per germline, CDR1 SEHNR and CDR2 FQNEAQ (reference sequence). This CDR3 has 14 residues. Losses at the gene ends were 0 bases for V and 11 bases for J; bases not matched to a gene: 8. The CDR3, as DNA: TGTGCCAGCAGCTTAGCCCGGGCCGGACAGGGTGCTTTCTTT. Encoded protein: CASSLARAGQGAFF.

The chain combines TRBV5-4 with TRBJ2-2; D may be TRBD2 (6 bases). The V gene lost 4 bases and the J gene lost 7 bases, with 20 bases spanning the gap. The CDR3 totals 16 residues. Germline values: CDR1 SGHNT, CDR2 YYREEE (reference sequence). In nucleotides, the CDR3 is TGTGCCAGCAGCGGGGAAAAACAGATCGGGAGCGGGGAGCTGTTTTTT. Protein: CASSGEKQIGSGELFF.

This clone is a singleton in its sample. This chain connects TRBV5-1 to TRBJ2-3, with TRBD2 identical over 9 bases. Germline V gives CDR1 SGHRS, CDR2 YFSETQ. V was clipped by 5 bases and J by 9 bases; unmatched bases: 13. The CDR3 spans 15 residues. This CDR3 is CASRRSGSAFGTQYF. The CDR3 bases are TGCGCCAGCAGGCGTAGCGGGAGCGCCTTTGGAACGCAGTATTTT. Full variable domain (rest looked up from reference TRBV5-1 and TRBJ2-3): KAGVTQTPRYLIKTRGQQVTLSCSPISGHRSVSWYQQTPGQGLQFLFEYFSETQRNKGNFPGRFSGRQFSNSRSEMNVSTLELGDSALYLCASRRSGSAFGTQYFGPGTRLTVL.

The rearrangement links TRBV27 to TRBJ2-1, with 11 nucleotides matching TRBD2. This CDR3 region has 16 residues. The J segment lost 4 bases and the V segment lost 6 bases, leaving 8 bases of the junction unmatched. Germline CDR1 reads MNHEY; CDR2 reads SMNVEV (reference sequence). CDR3 amino acids: CASRRLAGGGYNEQFF. DNA of the CDR3: TGTGCCAGCAGGCGCTTAGCGGGGGGGGGATACAATGAGCAGTTCTTC.

This chain uses TRBV29-1 with TRBJ1-4; D might be TRBD1 (6 bases). The CDR3 consists of 12 residues. Looked up from germline, CDR1 is SQVTM and CDR2 is ANQGSEA. V lost 5 bases, J lost 7 bases, and 11 bases lay in between. The CDR3: CSVRRDTEKLFF. CDR3 nucleotides: TGCAGCGTTCGCCGGGACACTGAAAAACTGTTTTTT.

This chain joins TRBV5-1 and TRBJ2-3; perhaps TRBD2 as D (5 bases). V gave up 4 bases and J gave up 3 bases, with 12 bases separating them. The germline V gene encodes CDR1 SGHRS and CDR2 YFSETQ. CDR3 length equals 14 residues. CDR3 in amino acids: CASSLWRATDTQYF. In DNA, the CDR3 is TGCGCCAGCAGCCTTTGGCGGGCGACAGATACGCAGTATTTT.

The genes are TRBV2 and TRBJ1-1; no firm D call. CDR3 length equals 11 residues. The V end was cut by 7 bases, the J end by 3 bases, with 6 bases between. In germline, CDR1 is SNHLY, CDR2 FYNNEI. The CDR3 loop reads CASKRYTEAFF. CDR3 DNA sequence: TGTGCCAGCAAGAGATACACTGAAGCTTTCTTT.

Only a few counts were recorded for this clone. The gene calls are TRBV27 and TRBJ2-7; D is possibly TRBD1 (5 bases). This CDR3 spans 18 amino acids. Germline loops: CDR1 MNHEY, CDR2 SMNVEV (reference sequence). Trimming removed 3 bases at V and 4 bases at J, with 25 bases between. The CDR3: CASSFMGRLGTPRYEQYF. CDR3 sequence (DNA): TGTGCCAGCAGTTTTATGGGGCGGTTGGGCACCCCCCGGTACGAGCAGTACTTC.

The J gene is TRBJ1-1, the V gene TRBV6-1, with a weak D call TRBD1 (6 bases). The CDR3 consists of 14 residues. V was pared by 5 bases and J by 1 base, with 11 bases between. Germline CDR1 is MNHNS and CDR2 is SASEGT. The CDR3 reads CASSQTTGNTEAFF. The CDR3 DNA reads as TGTGCCAGCAGTCAAACGACAGGGAACACTGAAGCTTTCTTT.

This clone has only one observation. The V call is TRBV7-2, the J call TRBJ2-5; 8 bases fit TRBD2. V gave up 8 bases and J gave up 5 bases; unmatched junction bases: 13. CDR3 size: 15 residues. The V gene's germline CDR1 is SGHTA and CDR2 FQGNSA. DNA for the CDR3: TGTGCCAGCGGAGGGGGGACGGGGGGGGTGGAGACCCAGTACTTC. This sequence encodes CASGGGTGGVETQYF. Complete variable domain (other parts from reference TRBV7-2 and TRBJ2-5): GAGVSQSPSNKVTEKGKDVELRCDPISGHTALYWYRQSLGQGLEFLIYFQGNSAPDKSGLPSDRFSAERTGGSVSTLTIQRTQQEDSAVYLCASGGGTGGVETQYFGPGTRLLVL.

The CDR3 nucleotides read TGTGCCAGCAGCAAAACCCAGACAGGGCTCACTGAAGCTTTCTTT. Protein: CASSKTQTGLTEAFF. The chain links TRBV21-1 to TRBJ1-1; the listed D gene, TRBD1, was not tested against the DNA. TRBV21-1 is marked as a pseudogene. The CDR3 totals 15 residues.

This clone was observed once. The V gene is TRBV10-3, the J gene TRBJ2-7; TRBD1 matches at 8 bases. Germline trimming cut 3 bases from V and 3 bases from J; bases unmatched to any gene: 13. Looked up from germline, CDR1 is ENHRY and CDR2 is SYGVKD. This CDR3 contains 17 residues. The CDR3 is CAISDYPGQDGIYEQYF. CDR3 sequence (DNA): TGTGCCATCAGTGATTACCCGGGACAGGACGGAATCTACGAGCAGTACTTC.

The CDR3 is CASTRQGSGANVLTF. The CDR3 nucleotides are TGTGCCAGCACCCGACAGGGTTCCGGGGCCAACGTCCTGACTTTC. This chain joins TRBV9 and TRBJ2-6; 7 bases line up with TRBD1. The CDR3 is 15 amino acids. Germline loops: CDR1 SGDLS, CDR2 YYNGEE. With V trimmed by 6 bases and J by 4 bases, 7 bases remained unmatched.

The rearrangement joins TRBV29-1 to TRBJ2-7, with TRBD2 identical over 7 bases. V lost 2 bases and J lost 5; bases outside the gene matches: 6. CDR3 length: 13 residues. In germline, CDR1 is SQVTM, CDR2 ANQGSEA. CDR3 in amino acids: CSVEWRERHEQYF. The CDR3, as DNA: TGCAGCGTTGAATGGCGGGAGCGCCACGAGCAGTACTTC.

This clone was observed a few times. The chain joins TRBV4-2 to TRBJ1-1; 7 nucleotides agree with TRBD1. Germline V gene data show CDR1 as LGHNA and CDR2 as YNFKEQ. CDR3 length: 13 residues. V lost 4 bases, J lost 5 bases, and 4 bases stayed unmatched. The CDR3 region has the DNA TGTGCCAGCAGCCTCGGGACAGAGACTGAAGCTTTCTTT. The encoded protein is CASSLGTETEAFF.

The chain combines TRBV6-5 with TRBJ1-3; the D gene is possibly TRBD1 (6 bases). V was clipped by 5 bases and J by 1 base, with 12 bases between them. Germline V gene data show CDR1 as MNHEY and CDR2 as SVGAGI. The CDR3 is made up of 15 amino acids. CDR3 loop: CASSVNRASGNTIYF. CDR3 sequence (DNA): TGTGCCAGCAGTGTCAACAGGGCGTCTGGAAACACCATATATTTT.

This clone was counted once. The chain joins TRBV6-5 to TRBJ2-7, with D tentatively TRBD1 (6 bases). V was pared by 2 bases and J by 0 bases, with 11 bases between. The CDR3 spans 15 residues. From germline, CDR1 is MNHEY and CDR2 SVGAGI. Here the CDR3 DNA reads TGTGCCAGCAGTTACGATAGAGGGGGCTCCTACGAGCAGTACTTC. This gives the protein CASSYDRGGSYEQYF.

The V call is TRBV11-3, the J call TRBJ1-3; D may be TRBD1 (5 bases). Trimming shortened V by 1 base and J by 0 bases, and 7 bases separated the two germline ends. Germline V CDR1 and CDR2: SGHNT, YENEEA. There are 15 residues in the CDR3. The CDR3 coding sequence is TGTGCCAGCAGCTTAGCAGGGAACTCTGGAAACACCATATATTTT. Translated, it gives CASSLAGNSGNTIYF. The entire variable domain, with the rest obtained from reference TRBV11-3 and TRBJ1-3, is as follows: EAGVVQSPRYKIIEKKQPVAFWCNPISGHNTLYWYLQNLGQGPELLIRYENEEAVDDSQLPKDRFSAERLKGVDSTLKIQPAELGDSAVYLCASSLAGNSGNTIYFGEGSWLTVV.

The count of this clone is one. The CDR3 here is CASSSYRDFSYEQYF. The CDR3 nucleotides are TGTGCCAGCAGTTCTTACAGGGATTTCTCCTACGAGCAGTACTTC. This chain connects TRBV27 to TRBJ2-7, with D perhaps matching TRBD1 (6 bases). Germline V gene sequence: CDR1 MNHEY, CDR2 SMNVEV (reference sequence). The CDR3 is 15 residues long. The V end lost 4 bases, the J end lost 0 bases, and 13 bases lay between the germline ends.